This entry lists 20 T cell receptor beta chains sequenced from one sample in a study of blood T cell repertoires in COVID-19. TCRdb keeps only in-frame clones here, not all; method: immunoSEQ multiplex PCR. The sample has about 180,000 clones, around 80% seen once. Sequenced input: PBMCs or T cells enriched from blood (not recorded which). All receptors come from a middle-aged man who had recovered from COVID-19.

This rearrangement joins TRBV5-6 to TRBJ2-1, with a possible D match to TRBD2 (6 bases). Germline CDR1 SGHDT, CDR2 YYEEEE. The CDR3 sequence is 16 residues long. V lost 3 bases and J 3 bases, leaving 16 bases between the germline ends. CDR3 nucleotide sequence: TGTGCCAGCAGCTGGAGGGGTGCGGGGCTCTACAATGAGCAGTTCTTC. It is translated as CASSWRGAGLYNEQFF.

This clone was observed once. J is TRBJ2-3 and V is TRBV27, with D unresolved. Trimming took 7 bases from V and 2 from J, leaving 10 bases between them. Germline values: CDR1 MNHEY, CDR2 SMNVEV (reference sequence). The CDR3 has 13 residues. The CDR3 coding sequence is TGTGCCAGCACCATAAAGCCCACAGATACGCAGTATTTT. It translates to CASTIKPTDTQYF.

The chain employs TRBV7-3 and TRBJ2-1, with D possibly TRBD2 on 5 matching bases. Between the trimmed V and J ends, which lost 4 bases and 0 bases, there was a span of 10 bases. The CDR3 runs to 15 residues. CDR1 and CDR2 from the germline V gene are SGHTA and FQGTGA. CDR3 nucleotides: TGTGCCAGCAGCTCGGGGTTCAGCTCCTACAATGAGCAGTTCTTC. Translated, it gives CASSSGFSSYNEQFF.

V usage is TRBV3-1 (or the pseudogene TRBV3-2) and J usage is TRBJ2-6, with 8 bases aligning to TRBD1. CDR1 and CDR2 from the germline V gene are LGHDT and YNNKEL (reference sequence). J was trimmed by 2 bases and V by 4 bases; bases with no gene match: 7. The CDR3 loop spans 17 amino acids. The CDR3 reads CASSLRTGRTGANVLTF. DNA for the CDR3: TGTGCCAGCAGCCTTCGGACAGGGCGCACTGGGGCCAACGTCCTGACTTTC.

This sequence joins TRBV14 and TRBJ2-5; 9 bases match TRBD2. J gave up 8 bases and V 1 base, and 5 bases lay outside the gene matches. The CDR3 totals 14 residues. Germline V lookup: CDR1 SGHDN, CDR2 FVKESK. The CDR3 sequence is CASSQGGSGGTQYF. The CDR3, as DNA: TGTGCCAGCAGCCAAGGGGGTAGCGGGGGAACCCAGTACTTC. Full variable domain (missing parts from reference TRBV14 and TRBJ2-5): EAGVTQFPSHSVIEKGQTVTLRCDPISGHDNLYWYRRVMGKEIKFLLHFVKESKQDESGMPNNRFLAERTGGTYSTLKVQPAELEDSGVYFCASSQGGSGGTQYFGPGTRLLVL.

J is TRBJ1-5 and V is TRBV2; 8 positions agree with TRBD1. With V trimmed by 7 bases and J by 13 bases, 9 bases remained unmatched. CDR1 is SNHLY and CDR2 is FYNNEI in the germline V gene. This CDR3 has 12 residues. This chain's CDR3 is CASTKDRDLQHF. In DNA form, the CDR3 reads TGTGCCAGCACAAAGGACAGGGACTTACAGCATTTT. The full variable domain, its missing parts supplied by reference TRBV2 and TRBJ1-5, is EPEVTQTPSHQVTQMGQEVILRCVPISNHLYFYWYRQILGQKVEFLVSFYNNEISEKSEIFDDQFSVERPDGSNFTLKIRSTKLEDSAMYFCASTKDRDLQHFGDGTRLSIL.

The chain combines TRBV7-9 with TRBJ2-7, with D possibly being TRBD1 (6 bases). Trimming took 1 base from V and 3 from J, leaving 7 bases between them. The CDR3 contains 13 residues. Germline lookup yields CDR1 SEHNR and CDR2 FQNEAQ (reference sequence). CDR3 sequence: CASSLDRVYEQYF. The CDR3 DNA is TGTGCCAGCAGCTTAGACAGGGTCTACGAGCAGTACTTC.

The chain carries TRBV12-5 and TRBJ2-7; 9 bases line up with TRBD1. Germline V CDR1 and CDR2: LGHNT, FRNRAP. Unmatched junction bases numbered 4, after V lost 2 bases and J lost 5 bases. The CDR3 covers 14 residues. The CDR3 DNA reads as TGTGCTAGTGGTTTGATACAGGGGGCCCACGAGCAGTACTTC. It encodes CASGLIQGAHEQYF.

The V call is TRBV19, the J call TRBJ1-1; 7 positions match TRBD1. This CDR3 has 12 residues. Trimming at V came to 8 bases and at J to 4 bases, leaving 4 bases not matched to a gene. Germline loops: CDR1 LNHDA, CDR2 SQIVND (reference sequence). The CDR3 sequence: CASFRQGTEAFF. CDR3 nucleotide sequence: TGTGCCAGTTTTAGACAGGGCACTGAAGCTTTCTTT.

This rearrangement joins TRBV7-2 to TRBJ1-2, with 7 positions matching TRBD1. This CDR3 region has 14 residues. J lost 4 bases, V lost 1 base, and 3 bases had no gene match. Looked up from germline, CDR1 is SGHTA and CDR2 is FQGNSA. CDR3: CASSLGGGPYGYTF. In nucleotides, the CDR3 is TGTGCCAGCAGCTTAGGAGGGGGCCCCTATGGCTACACCTTC.

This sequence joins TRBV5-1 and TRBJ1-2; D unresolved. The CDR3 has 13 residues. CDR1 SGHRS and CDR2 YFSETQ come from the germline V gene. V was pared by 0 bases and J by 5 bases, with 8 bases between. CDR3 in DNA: TGCGCCAGCAGCTTGGACGGGGAATATGGCTACACCTTC. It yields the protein CASSLDGEYGYTF.

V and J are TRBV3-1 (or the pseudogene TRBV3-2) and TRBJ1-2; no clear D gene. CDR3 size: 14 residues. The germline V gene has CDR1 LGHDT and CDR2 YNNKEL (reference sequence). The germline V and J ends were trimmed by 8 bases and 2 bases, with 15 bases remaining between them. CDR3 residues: CASGGPPRNYGYTF. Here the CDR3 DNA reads TGTGCCAGCGGAGGGCCCCCGAGGAACTATGGCTACACCTTC.

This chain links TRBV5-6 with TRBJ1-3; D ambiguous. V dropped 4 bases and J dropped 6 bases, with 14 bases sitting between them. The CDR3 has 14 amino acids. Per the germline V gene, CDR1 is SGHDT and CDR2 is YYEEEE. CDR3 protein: CASSVLGRENTIYF. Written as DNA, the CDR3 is TGTGCCAGCAGCGTTTTAGGACGGGAAAACACCATATATTTT.

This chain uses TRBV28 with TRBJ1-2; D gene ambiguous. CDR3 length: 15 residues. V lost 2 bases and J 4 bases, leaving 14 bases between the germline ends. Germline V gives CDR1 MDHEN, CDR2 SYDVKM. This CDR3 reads CASSLDPQYLYGYTF. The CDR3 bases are TGTGCCAGCAGTTTAGATCCCCAGTACCTCTATGGCTACACCTTC.

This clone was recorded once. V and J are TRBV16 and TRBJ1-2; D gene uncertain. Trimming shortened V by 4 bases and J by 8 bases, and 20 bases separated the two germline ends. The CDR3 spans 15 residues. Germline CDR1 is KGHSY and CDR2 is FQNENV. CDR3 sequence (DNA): TGTGCCAGCAGCCTCGACTTTAAAGGCTCGGAGGGCTACACCTTC. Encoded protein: CASSLDFKGSEGYTF. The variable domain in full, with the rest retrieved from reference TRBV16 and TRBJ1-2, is GEEVAQTPKHLVRGEGQKAKLYCAPIKGHSYVFWYQQVLKNEFKFLISFQNENVFDETGMPKERFSAKCLPNSPCSLEIQATKLEDSAVYFCASSLDFKGSEGYTFGSGTRLTVV.

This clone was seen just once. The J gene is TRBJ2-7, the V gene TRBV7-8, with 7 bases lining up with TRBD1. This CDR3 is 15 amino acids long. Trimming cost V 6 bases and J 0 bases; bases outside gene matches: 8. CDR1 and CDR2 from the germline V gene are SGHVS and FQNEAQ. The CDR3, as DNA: TGTGCCAGCAGGACTCGGGACAGCAGCTCCTACGAGCAGTACTTC. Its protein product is CASRTRDSSSYEQYF.

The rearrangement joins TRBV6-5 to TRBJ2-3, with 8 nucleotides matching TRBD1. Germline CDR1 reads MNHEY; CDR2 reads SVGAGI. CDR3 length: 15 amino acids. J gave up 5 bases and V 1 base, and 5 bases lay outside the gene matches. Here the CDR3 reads CASSYFGQGRDTQYF. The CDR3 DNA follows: TGTGCCAGCAGTTACTTCGGACAGGGAAGAGATACGCAGTATTTT.

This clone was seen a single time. The CDR3, as DNA: TGTGCCAGCATTGGACAGGGAGACTACGAGCAGTACTTC. It specifies CASIGQGDYEQYF. The chain combines TRBV7-3 with TRBJ2-7; 8 nucleotides match TRBD1. The germline gives CDR1 SGHTA, CDR2 FQGTGA. With 7 bases clipped from V and 3 bases from J, the junction kept 5 bases outside the gene matches. The CDR3 totals 13 residues.

The CDR3 protein is CASSTAGTGDVSQYF. Here the CDR3 DNA reads TGCGCCAGCAGCACAGCCGGGACAGGGGATGTGAGCCAGTACTTC. The chain couples TRBV5-1 to TRBJ2-5, with 10 bases fitting TRBD1. Looked up from germline, CDR1 is SGHRS and CDR2 is YFSETQ. J gave up 10 bases and V 4 bases, and 13 bases lay outside the gene matches. The CDR3 is 15 amino acids.

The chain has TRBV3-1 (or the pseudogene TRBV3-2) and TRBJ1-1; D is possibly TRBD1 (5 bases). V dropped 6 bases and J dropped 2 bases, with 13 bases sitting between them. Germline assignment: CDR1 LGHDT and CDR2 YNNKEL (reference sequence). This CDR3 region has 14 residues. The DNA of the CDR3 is TGTGCCAGCAGGCCCAATACAGGCAACACTGAAGCTTTCTTT. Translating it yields CASRPNTGNTEAFF.